This T cell receptor beta chain originates from a study of blood T cell repertoires in COVID-19. Cohort 3 recovery required two negative PCRs, clearance, or symptom resolution. The V and J ends lost 0 bases and 1 base respectively, with 14 bases between them. CDR1 GTSNPN and CDR2 SVGIG come from the germline V gene (reference sequence). This CDR3 is 16 amino acids long. Original data processing: Reference gene primer amplification gave nucleated cell count estimates. Assay used: immunoSEQ multiplex PCR; TCRdb lists only in-frame clones, some missing. V and J calls plus clone size are reproduced from that table; the DNA served to infer D and trimming. This sample has 300,000 to 350,000 clones, with approximately 85% found just once.

Sequencing was performed on PBMCs or T cells enriched from blood (not recorded which). This chain connects TRBV30 to TRBJ2-3; tentative D call: TRBD2 (6 bases). The sequence came from a man aged 25 to 40 who had recovered from COVID-19. Here the CDR3 DNA reads TGTGCCTGGAGTGTACTGGAGGGGAGAGGCACAGATACGCAGTATTTT. It translates to CAWSVLEGRGTDTQYF. Drawing the rest from reference TRBV30 and TRBJ2-3, the complete variable domain is SQTIHQWPATLVQPVGSPLSLECTVEGTSNPNLYWYRQAAGRGLQLLFYSVGIGQISSEVPQNLSASRPQDRQFILSSKKLLLSDSGFYLCAWSVLEGRGTDTQYFGPGTRLTVL.